These 27 T cell receptor beta chains originate from one sample sequenced in a study of read filtering for tumor transcriptome and immune sequencing. This library used approximately 370 ng RNA and molecular barcoded adaptors spanning alpha/delta and beta/gamma chains. TCRdb reanalysed the reads using MiXCR and keeps one entry per CDR3 protein. The sample has 20,000 to 30,000 distinct CDR3 sequences, 20% to 25% seen once. Sequencing was performed on a population of CD138-negative cells sorted from bone marrow. These receptors were collected from a donor over 35 with multiple myeloma.

Note on this clonotype: A much larger clone differs from this one at a single base, so this may be a read error. The gene calls are TRBV28 and TRBJ1-1; tentatively, D is TRBD1 (6 bases). The germline V gene encodes CDR1 MDHEN and CDR2 SYDVKM. V lost 8 bases and J 11 bases, leaving 18 bases between the germline ends. CDR3 size: 12 residues. CDR3 nucleotide sequence: TGTGCCAGCGGTTCTACAGGGAGTCGGGCTTTCTTT. This translates into CASGSTGSRAFF.

The chain joins TRBV11-2 to TRBJ1-1; D gene ambiguous. V was cut by 3 bases and J by 2 bases, with 7 bases left in between. The CDR3 is 13 amino acids. Germline loops: CDR1 SGHAT, CDR2 FQNNGV. The CDR3 loop reads CASSFNTNTEAFF. The CDR3 nucleotides are TGTGCCAGCAGCTTCAACACCAACACTGAAGCTTTCTTT.

This clonotype was recorded many times. The gene calls are TRBV28 and TRBJ1-1; no clear D gene. This CDR3 has 13 amino acids. The V gene lost 7 bases and the J gene lost 3 bases, with 12 bases spanning the gap. Germline V lookup: CDR1 MDHEN, CDR2 SYDVKM. In DNA form, the CDR3 reads TGTGCCAGCATCCCCGGGAGATACACTGAAGCTTTCTTT. The encoded protein is CASIPGRYTEAFF. The full variable domain, its missing parts supplied by reference TRBV28 and TRBJ1-1, is DVKVTQSSRYLVKRTGEKVFLECVQDMDHENMFWYRQDPGLGLRLIYFSYDVKMKEKGDIPEGYSVSREKKERFSLILESASTNQTSMYLCASIPGRYTEAFFGQGTRLTVV.

This clonotype occurred many times. The chain uses TRBV25-1 and TRBJ2-2; D call uncertain. V gave up 8 bases and J gave up 10 bases, with 20 bases separating them. This CDR3 region has 14 residues. CDR1 is MGHDK and CDR2 is SYGVNS in the germline V gene. CDR3 nucleotides: TGTGCCAGCGCTGCCCGACCCCCGAACGCGGAGCTGTTTTTT. Translating it yields CASAARPPNAELFF.

The rearrangement joins TRBV4-2 to TRBJ1-1; D perhaps matches TRBD1 (5 bases). V gave up 0 bases and J gave up 4 bases, with 12 bases separating them. The germline gives CDR1 LGHNA, CDR2 YNFKEQ. CDR3 size: 15 residues. CDR3 residues: CASSQEGYRGTEAFF. CDR3 DNA sequence: TGTGCCAGCAGCCAAGAAGGGTATAGGGGCACTGAAGCTTTCTTT.

In the case of this clonotype: A much larger clone differs by one base, so this may be a read error. The chain combines TRBV7-2 with TRBJ2-3; no clear D gene. Trimming removed 2 bases from V and 8 bases from J, with 17 bases in between. This CDR3 is 15 amino acids long. Germline CDR1 SGHTA, CDR2 FQGNSA. CDR3 sequence reads: CASSLSQSWAATQYF. The CDR3 DNA reads TGTGCCAGCAGCTTAAGTCAATCGTGGGCAGCTACGCAGTATTTT.

V and J are TRBV20-1 and TRBJ2-3; TRBD2 is a possible D gene (7 bases). The CDR3 has 16 residues. V lost 1 base to trimming and J lost 4 bases, with 18 bases between them. Germline assignment: CDR1 DFQATT and CDR2 SNEGSKA (reference sequence). CDR3 in amino acids: CSARVMRGGAADTQYF. CDR3 nucleotide sequence: TGCAGTGCTAGAGTGATGAGGGGGGGGGCGGCAGATACGCAGTATTTT.

This clonotype was counted between two and nine times. The genes are TRBV20-1 and TRBJ2-2; D might be TRBD1 or TRBD2, each matching 5 bases. V was clipped by 4 bases and J by 7 bases, with 10 bases between them. The germline gives CDR1 DFQATT, CDR2 SNEGSKA (reference sequence). There are 12 residues in the CDR3. The CDR3 loop reads CSAKDGGGELFF. The DNA of the CDR3 is TGCAGTGCTAAGGATGGGGGCGGGGAGCTGTTTTTT.

In its sample, this clonotype was seen a few times. This likely stems from a read error, as it lies one base from a far larger clone. The rearrangement links TRBV6-5 to TRBJ2-7, with D tentatively TRBD2 (6 bases). Per germline, CDR1 MNHEY and CDR2 SVGAGI. Deletions cut 2 bases from V and 7 bases from J, with 12 bases between. The CDR3 is 13 amino acids. The CDR3, as DNA: TGTGCCAGCAGTTACGACGGGGGAACGGAGCAGTACTTC. Its translation is CASSYDGGTEQYF.

This clonotype appeared many times. The V gene is TRBV20-1, the J gene TRBJ2-1; D may be TRBD2 (6 bases). The germline CDR1 and CDR2 sequences are DFQATT and SNEGSKA (reference sequence). The CDR3 is 13 residues long. Deletions cut 6 bases from V and 7 bases from J, with 16 bases between. Written as DNA, the CDR3 is TGCAGTGCGTGGGCTAGCGAAAGAAATGAGCAGTTCTTC. As protein: CSAWASERNEQFF.

This clonotype appeared many times. A junction end diverges from the germline sequence, so it may reflect a read error. V gene TRBV28 combines with J gene TRBJ1-2; D uncertain. CDR3 size: 12 residues. Looked up from germline, CDR1 is MDHEN and CDR2 is SYDVKM. This chain's CDR3 is CASRDLNYGYSF. The CDR3 DNA follows: TGTGCCAGCAGGGACCTTAACTATGGCTACTCCTTC.

This clonotype was seen at least ten times. This chain uses TRBV7-2 with TRBJ2-1, with D unresolved. This CDR3 has 15 amino acids. With 1 base removed from V and 5 bases from J, the gap between germline ends came to 12 bases. The germline gives CDR1 SGHTA, CDR2 FQGNSA. DNA of the CDR3: TGTGCCAGCAGCTTAGGGTCGGCAAGAAACAATGAGCAGTTCTTC. This gives the protein CASSLGSARNNEQFF. The complete variable domain, with remaining parts taken from reference TRBV7-2 and TRBJ2-1, reads GAGVSQSPSNKVTEKGKDVELRCDPISGHTALYWYRQSLGQGLEFLIYFQGNSAPDKSGLPSDRFSAERTGGSVSTLTIQRTQQEDSAVYLCASSLGSARNNEQFFGPGTRLTVL.

This clonotype was seen many times. The chain joins TRBV6-1 to TRBJ2-1; D call uncertain. The CDR3 has 11 residues. V gave up 6 bases and J gave up 9 bases, with 9 bases separating them. Per the germline V gene, CDR1 is MNHNS and CDR2 is SASEGT. In DNA form, the CDR3 reads TGTGCCAGCAGCCACTACGGTGAGCAGTTCTTC. Its protein is CASSHYGEQFF.

This clonotype is termed medium-sized. The J gene is TRBJ2-1, the V gene TRBV24-1; TRBD1 aligns across 9 bases. The V gene end was trimmed by 3 bases and the J gene end by 2 bases; junction bases not matched to a gene: 10. Germline-derived CDR1 and CDR2 are KGHDR and SFDVKD. The CDR3 contains 18 residues. Written as DNA, the CDR3 is TGTGCCACCAGTGATGGGGGACAGGGAGAGTCCGCCTACAATGAGCAGTTCTTC. Its translation: CATSDGGQGESAYNEQFF.

This chain connects TRBV6-6 to TRBJ2-5; 8 positions agree with TRBD1. The ends lost 2 bases at V and 1 base at J; junction bases unmatched: 6. Looked up from germline, CDR1 is MNHNY and CDR2 is SVGAGI (reference sequence). This CDR3 region has 16 residues. The DNA of the CDR3 is TGTGCCAGCAGTTACGGGACAGGCCGATTCCAAGAGACCCAGTACTTC. Residues: CASSYGTGRFQETQYF.

As to this clonotype: This may stem from a read error, because a much larger clone lies one nucleotide away. The chain recombines TRBV19 with TRBJ2-5; D assignment may be TRBD1 or TRBD2 (5 bases each). CDR3 size: 15 residues. Germline V gene lookup returns CDR1 LNHDA and CDR2 SQIVND (reference sequence). The DNA of the CDR3 is TGTCCCAGTAGCAAGGGTCAGAAGGGGAGAGAGACCCAGTACTTC. Residues: CPSSKGQKGRETQYF.

This clonotype was seen repeatedly, ten times or more. This rearrangement joins TRBV7-2 to TRBJ1-5; TRBD1 might be the D (5 bases). V lost 2 bases and J 1 base, leaving 9 bases between the germline ends. The length of the CDR3 is 15 residues. The germline V gene has CDR1 SGHTA and CDR2 FQGNSA. This CDR3 is CASSLQTVSNQPQHF. CDR3 bases: TGTGCCAGCAGCTTACAGACAGTGAGCAATCAGCCCCAGCATTTT.

The chain has TRBV29-1 and TRBJ1-4, with D unclear. There are 11 residues in the CDR3. Between the trimmed V and J ends, which lost 8 bases and 8 bases, there was a span of 12 bases. CDR1 is SQVTM and CDR2 is ANQGSEA in the germline V gene. The CDR3: CSYPYGEKLFF. Here the CDR3 DNA reads TGCAGCTACCCCTACGGGGAAAAACTGTTTTTT.

This clonotype was counted between two and nine times. One junction end disagrees with the germline gene, perhaps due to a read error. The V call is TRBV7-7, the J call TRBJ2-2; tentative D call: TRBD2 (6 bases). The germline CDR1 and CDR2 sequences are SSHAT and FNYEAQ (reference sequence). The CDR3 contains 14 residues. CDR3 bases: TGTGCTAGCAGCTTCCCGGGAGCCACCGGGGAGCTGTTTTTT. Its protein is CASSFPGATGELFF.

This clonotype has at least ten counts. The CDR3 DNA follows: TGCAGTGCTATCTGGGACAGGGCGACGCAGTTCTTC. Its protein is CSAIWDRATQFF. This chain connects TRBV20-1 to TRBJ2-1, with 9 bases matching TRBD1. Germline CDR1 reads DFQATT; CDR2 reads SNEGSKA (reference sequence). The CDR3 spans 12 residues. V dropped 4 bases and J dropped 12; count of bases not matched to a gene: 7.

The sample holds a few counts of this clonotype. V is TRBV6-5 and J is TRBJ2-2; 7 bases agree with TRBD1. The junction had 6 bases not matched to a gene; V was cut back by 6 bases and J by 2 bases. The CDR3 has 15 amino acids. The germline gives CDR1 MNHEY, CDR2 SVGAGI. CDR3 loop: CASSHRDSNTGELFF. The CDR3 bases are TGTGCCAGCAGCCACCGGGACAGCAACACCGGGGAGCTGTTTTTT.

In this sample, this clonotype turned up many times. The rearrangement joins TRBV6-5 to TRBJ1-1; D call uncertain. V was trimmed by 3 bases and J by 2 bases, leaving 10 bases between them. The germline gives CDR1 MNHEY, CDR2 SVGAGI. The CDR3 runs to 14 residues. The CDR3 here is CASSYRRINTEAFF. The CDR3 DNA is TGTGCCAGCAGTTATCGCAGAATCAACACTGAAGCTTTCTTT.

CDR3 sequence reads: CASSFGAGYTIYF. The CDR3 DNA reads TGTGCCAGCAGTTTTGGCGCGGGATACACCATATATTTT. This rearrangement joins TRBV12-3 or TRBV12-4 to TRBJ1-3; no definite D call. Deletions cut 3 bases from V and 8 bases from J, with 11 bases between. The CDR3 is 13 amino acids.

This clonotype was observed at least ten times. The chain has TRBV20-1 and TRBJ1-5; tentatively, D is TRBD1 (5 bases). Trimming took off 0 bases at V and 0 bases at J, with 15 bases between the two ends. Germline assignment: CDR1 DFQATT and CDR2 SNEGSKA (reference sequence). CDR3 length: 17 amino acids. The CDR3 nucleotides read TGCAGTGCTAGAGATCTCCGGGACGGTTATAGCAATCAGCCCCAGCATTTT. As protein: CSARDLRDGYSNQPQHF.

This clonotype was detected many times. The V and J genes are TRBV4-1 and TRBJ2-5; no definite D call. The V end lost 0 bases, the J end lost 5 bases, and 13 bases lay between the germline ends. Germline values: CDR1 MGHRA, CDR2 YSYEKL. The CDR3 contains 15 residues. The CDR3 loop reads CASSQEGTQRETQYF. The CDR3, as DNA: TGCGCCAGCAGCCAAGAGGGTACCCAAAGGGAGACCCAGTACTTC.

A note on this clonotype: A much larger clone is a single base away; this may be a read error. This chain joins TRBV7-7 and TRBJ2-5; TRBD1 aligns across 7 bases. V lost 5 bases and J lost 9; bases outside the gene matches: 9. The CDR3 has 13 amino acids. Germline-derived CDR1 and CDR2 are SSHAT and FNYEAQ (reference sequence). The CDR3 region has the DNA TGTGCCAGCAGCACCGGACAGGCGGAGCCCCAGTACTTC. Its translation: CASSTGQAEPQYF.

Notes on this clonotype: Sequence at one end of the junction differs from germline and may be a read error. The V and J genes are TRBV12-3 or TRBV12-4 and TRBJ2-1; perhaps TRBD2 as D (6 bases). The CDR3 is 14 amino acids. As DNA, the CDR3 is TGTGCCAGCGGAAGACTAGGAGCCTACAATGAGCATTTCTTC. Protein: CASGRLGAYNEHFF.